These T cell receptor beta chains were read from a single sample in a study of cytomegalovirus exposure and HLA in healthy donors. Some clones are missing from TCRdb's copy, which holds only in-frame ones; the method was immunoSEQ multiplex PCR. The table for this sample gives 30,000 to 40,000 clones. The sequenced sample consisted of PBMCs. The receptors were gathered from a woman between 35 and 50 years old in good health and CMV-seropositive. Both conserved end residues are part of each CDR3. The order of the fields is J gene, V gene, D gene, CDR3 DNA, CDR3 protein. The D gene is left open where the match is weak.

TRBJ1-2 | TRBV4-1 | NA | TGCGCCAGCAGCCAGAGCCCTTATAACTATGGCTACACCTTC | CASSQSPYNYGYTF
TRBJ2-7 | TRBV14 | TRBD2 | TGTGCCTCAATGACTAGCGGTGCCTACGAGCAGTACTTC | CASMTSGAYEQYF
TRBJ2-5 | TRBV18 | TRBD1 | TGTGCCAGCTCACCATCGGACAGGAGACAAGAGACCCAGTACTTC | CASSPSDRRQETQYF
TRBJ1-2 | TRBV25-1 | TRBD1 | TGTGCCAGCATGGGGACAGGGTATGGCTACACCTTC | CASMGTGYGYTF
TRBJ2-5 | TRBV28 | TRBD2 | TGTGCCAGCAGCACCCTTGGGACTAGCGGACAAGAGACCCAGTACTTC | CASSTLGTSGQETQYF
TRBJ1-5 | TRBV27 | NA | TGTGCCAGCAGTTTACGGGTTAATCAGCCCCAGCATTTT | CASSLRVNQPQHF
TRBJ2-2 | TRBV5-6 | NA | TGTGCCAGCAGCCCGGACAGCGAGAGGGGGGGCGGGGAGCTGTTTTTT | CASSPDSERGGGELFF
TRBJ1-5 | TRBV29-1 | NA | TGCAGCGTCTCCCAGGGGAGGGATCAGCCCCAGCATTTT | CSVSQGRDQPQHF
TRBJ2-7 | TRBV5-1 | TRBD2 | TGCGCCAGCAGCTTGGCCTTAGGGGGTAGCGGGAGATTGTACGAGCAGTACTTC | CASSLALGGSGRLYEQYF
TRBJ1-1 | TRBV2 | TRBD1 | TGTGCCACGGACAGGGCCCCAATGAACACTGAAGCTTTCTTT | CATDRAPMNTEAFF
TRBJ2-1 | TRBV5-1 | NA | TGCGCCAGCAGCTTCGGAGGTGGGAATGAGCAGTTCTTC | CASSFGGGNEQFF
TRBJ2-3 | TRBV7-7 | TRBD2 | TGTGCCAGCAGCTTAGAAGCGGGAGTAGGAAATACGCAGTATTTT | CASSLEAGVGNTQYF
TRBJ1-1 | TRBV20-1 | NA | TGCAGTGCTAGAGCGGTCACTGAAGCTTTCTTT | CSARAVTEAFF